Shown below are 7 T cell receptor beta chains from a single sample sequenced in a study of response to subunit inactivated influenza vaccine. Via MiXCR, TCRdb re-called the RT-PCR reads, giving one row per CDR3 protein. In the table there are fewer than 600,000 distinct CDR3 sequences, under 8.5% of which are singletons. The sample consisted of PBMCs from blood, taken less than 30 months after vaccination. The receptors shown here come from a man between 50 and 70 years old who received an inactivated influenza vaccine.

There are a few counts of this clonotype. The genes are TRBV10-3 and TRBJ2-5, with TRBD1 identical over 9 bases. Germline assignment: CDR1 ENHRY and CDR2 SYGVKD. V lost 4 bases and J lost 2; bases outside the gene matches: 5. The CDR3 contains 15 residues. CDR3 bases: TGTGCCATCAGTGGGGCGGACAGGGGACAAGAGACCCAGTACTTC. Its protein product is CAISGADRGQETQYF.

This clonotype was found a few times. This rearrangement joins TRBV25-1 to TRBJ2-5; 9 bases agree with TRBD1. This CDR3 contains 14 residues. Germline V gene data show CDR1 as MGHDK and CDR2 as SYGVNS. J lost 4 bases, V lost 5 bases, and 5 bases had no gene match. The CDR3 bases are TGTGCCAGCAGTCCTGGACAGGGGCTAGAGACCCAGTACTTC. Its translation is CASSPGQGLETQYF.

The V gene is TRBV20-1, the J gene TRBJ2-1, with 10 bases that match TRBD2. The length of the CDR3 is 14 residues. V trimming: 3 bases; J trimming: 8 bases; junction bases outside the gene matches: 7. Germline V CDR1 and CDR2: DFQATT, SNEGSKA (reference sequence). CDR3 bases: TGCAGTGCTAGTCGTAGCGGGAGGATATATGAGCAGTTCTTC. It translates to CSASRSGRIYEQFF.

This chain connects TRBV5-5 to TRBJ1-4, with 7 positions matching TRBD1. Germline assignment: CDR1 SGHKS and CDR2 YYEKEE (reference sequence). The CDR3 spans 16 residues. V was pared by 2 bases and J by 3 bases, with 7 bases of the junction left unmatched. CDR3: CASSLPGTAPNEKLFF. As DNA, the CDR3 is TGTGCCAGCAGCTTACCAGGGACAGCTCCTAATGAAAAACTGTTTTTT.

This clonotype was seen repeatedly, ten times or more. V gene TRBV7-2 combines with J gene TRBJ2-7, with D possibly matching TRBD1 (5 bases). From germline, CDR1 is SGHTA and CDR2 FQGNSA. The V end lost 2 bases, the J end lost 2 bases, and 13 bases lay between the germline ends. This CDR3 comprises 15 residues. The CDR3 reads CASSLWGRDTYEQYF. The CDR3 DNA reads TGTGCCAGCAGCTTATGGGGCAGAGATACCTACGAGCAGTACTTC.

This clonotype was counted once. This chain joins TRBV23-1 and TRBJ2-7; 12 bases fit TRBD1. TRBV23-1 is an ORF; its function is uncertain. Trimming took 3 bases from V and 4 from J; bases not matched to a gene: 13. CDR3 length: 18 amino acids. CDR3 loop: CASSQVTGTGGYPYEQYF. The DNA of the CDR3 is TGCGCCAGCAGTCAGGTCACCGGGACAGGGGGCTATCCGTACGAGCAGTACTTC.

This clonotype was detected many times. The chain joins TRBV12-3 or TRBV12-4 to TRBJ1-2; D is possibly TRBD1 (5 bases). The CDR3 extends over 13 amino acids. The V end lost 3 bases, the J end lost 6 bases, and 11 bases lay between the germline ends. CDR3 in amino acids: CASSFNQGDGYTF. Written as DNA, the CDR3 is TGTGCCAGCAGTTTTAACCAGGGAGATGGCTACACCTTC.